One T cell receptor (beta chain) is described in this entry. The sample comes from a study of blood T cell repertoires in COVID-19. Study-level background: Both acute and convalescent COVID-19 samples were obtained from the United States, Italy and Spain. From T cells, B-cell-depleted T cells, or PBMCs came the material, which was cDNA or gDNA.

CDR3 size: 15 residues. Trimming left V 2 bases short and J 3 bases short, with 14 bases between. Germline assignment: CDR1 SGHRS and CDR2 YFSETQ. Original analysis: Counts of nucleated cells, estimated from reference gene primer amplification, were obtained. Here immunoSEQ multiplex PCR was the method, and the copy in TCRdb shows in-frame clones only, minus some. For V, J and clone size, that table is used; D and trimming come from the DNA. Altogether about 26,000 clones are present, roughly 87% being singletons, with the ten largest covering roughly 13%. The clonotype originates from a human donor in a cohort sampled during active COVID-19. The donor label of this sample is uncertain. The chain recombines TRBV5-1 with TRBJ1-1; D unclear. Source material: peripheral blood. The chain's CDR3 is CASSLEGLIDTEAFF. CDR3 nucleotides: TGCGCCAGCAGCTTAGAGGGATTAATCGACACTGAAGCTTTCTTT. Complete variable domain (other parts from reference TRBV5-1 and TRBJ1-1): KAGVTQTPRYLIKTRGQQVTLSCSPISGHRSVSWYQQTPGQGLQFLFEYFSETQRNKGNFPGRFSGRQFSNSRSEMNVSTLELGDSALYLCASSLEGLIDTEAFFGQGTRLTVV.